This T cell receptor (beta chain) was observed in a study of blood T cell repertoires in COVID-19. Measured with immunoSEQ multiplex PCR; TCRdb has only the in-frame clones, and not every one. Altogether around 150,000 clones are present, about 77% being singletons, with the ten largest covering around 4.4%. Germline values: CDR1 GTSNPN, CDR2 SVGIG (reference sequence). V dropped 2 bases and J dropped 6 bases, with 20 bases sitting between them. CDR3 length: 16 amino acids. Material for sequencing was peripheral blood. J is TRBJ2-4 and V is TRBV30; a possible D gene is TRBD2 (6 bases). This receptor was taken from a man in his 60s with acute or convalescent COVID-19. This CDR3 is CAWSPGDSAGINIQYF. Here the CDR3 DNA reads TGTGCCTGGAGTCCGGGGGATAGCGCAGGGATAAACATTCAGTACTTC.